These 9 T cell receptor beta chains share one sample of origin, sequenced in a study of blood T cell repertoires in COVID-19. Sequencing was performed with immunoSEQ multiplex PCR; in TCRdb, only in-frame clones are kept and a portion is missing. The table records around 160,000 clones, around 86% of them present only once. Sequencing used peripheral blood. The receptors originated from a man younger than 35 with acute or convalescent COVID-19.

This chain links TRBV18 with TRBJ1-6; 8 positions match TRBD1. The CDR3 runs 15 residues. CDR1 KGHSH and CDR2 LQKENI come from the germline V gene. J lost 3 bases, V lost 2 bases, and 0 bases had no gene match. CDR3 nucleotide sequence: TGTGCCAGCTCACCAGGGACAGGCTATAATTCACCCCTCCACTTT. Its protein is CASSPGTGYNSPLHF.

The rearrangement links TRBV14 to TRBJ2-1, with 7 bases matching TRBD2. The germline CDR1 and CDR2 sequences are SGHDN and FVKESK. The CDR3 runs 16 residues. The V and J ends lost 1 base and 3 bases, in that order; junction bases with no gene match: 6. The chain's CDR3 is CASSQVGGGVYNEQFF. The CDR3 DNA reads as TGTGCCAGCAGCCAAGTTGGGGGGGGAGTCTACAATGAGCAGTTCTTC.

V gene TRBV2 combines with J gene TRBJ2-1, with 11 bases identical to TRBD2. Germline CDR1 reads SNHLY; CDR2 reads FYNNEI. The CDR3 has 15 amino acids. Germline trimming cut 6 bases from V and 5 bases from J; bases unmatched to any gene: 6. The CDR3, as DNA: TGTGCCAGCAGGGTTAGCGGGGGGGAAAACAATGAGCAGTTCTTC. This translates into CASRVSGGENNEQFF.

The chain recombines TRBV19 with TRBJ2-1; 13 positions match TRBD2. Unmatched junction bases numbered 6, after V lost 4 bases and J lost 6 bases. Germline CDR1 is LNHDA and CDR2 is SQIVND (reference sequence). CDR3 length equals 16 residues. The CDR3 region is CASSTLAGGKFNEQFF. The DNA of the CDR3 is TGTGCCAGTAGTACACTAGCGGGGGGGAAATTCAATGAGCAGTTCTTC.

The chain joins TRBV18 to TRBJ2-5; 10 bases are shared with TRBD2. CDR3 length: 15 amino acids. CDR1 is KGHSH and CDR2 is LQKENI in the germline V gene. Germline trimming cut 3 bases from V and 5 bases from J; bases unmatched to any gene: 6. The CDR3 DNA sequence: TGTGCCAGCTCACCCCTAGCGGGGGCATGGGAGACCCAGTACTTC. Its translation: CASSPLAGAWETQYF.

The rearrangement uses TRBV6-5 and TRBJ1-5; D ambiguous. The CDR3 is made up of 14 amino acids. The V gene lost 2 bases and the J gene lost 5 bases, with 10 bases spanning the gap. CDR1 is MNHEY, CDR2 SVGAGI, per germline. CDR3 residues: CASSYGDGDQPQHF. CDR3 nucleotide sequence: TGTGCCAGCAGTTACGGAGACGGAGATCAGCCCCAGCATTTT.

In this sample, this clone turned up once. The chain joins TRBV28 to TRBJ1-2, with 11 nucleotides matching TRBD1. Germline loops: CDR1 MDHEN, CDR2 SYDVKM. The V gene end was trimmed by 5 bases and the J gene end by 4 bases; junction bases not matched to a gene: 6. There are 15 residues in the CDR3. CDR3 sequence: CASSTRTGGFYGYTF. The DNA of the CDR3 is TGTGCCAGCAGTACCAGGACAGGGGGCTTCTATGGCTACACCTTC.

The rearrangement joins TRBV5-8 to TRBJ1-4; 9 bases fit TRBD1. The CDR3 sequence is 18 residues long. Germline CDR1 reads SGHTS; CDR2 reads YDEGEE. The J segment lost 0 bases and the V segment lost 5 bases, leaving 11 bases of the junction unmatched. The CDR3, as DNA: TGTGCCAGCAGTTTCGACCGGACAGGGGTCGCAACTAATGAAAAACTGTTTTTT. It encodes CASSFDRTGVATNEKLFF. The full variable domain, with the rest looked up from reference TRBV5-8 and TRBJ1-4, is EAGVTQSPTHLIKTRGQQATLRCSPISGHTSVYWYQQALGLGLQFLLWYDEGEERNRGNFPPRFSGRQFPNYSSELNVNALELEDSALYLCASSFDRTGVATNEKLFFGSGTQLSVL.

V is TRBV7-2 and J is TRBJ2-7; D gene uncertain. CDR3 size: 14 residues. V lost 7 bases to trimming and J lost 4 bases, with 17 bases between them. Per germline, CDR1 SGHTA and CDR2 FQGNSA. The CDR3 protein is CASTKPSRKYEQYF. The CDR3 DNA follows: TGTGCCAGCACAAAACCATCCAGGAAGTACGAGCAGTACTTC.